The sequence of this T cell receptor (beta chain) was determined in a study of shared clonotypes between healthy human individuals. CD45RO-negative CD8 cells positively selected for CCR7 made up the naive population, which excluded terminally differentiated effector memory CD45RA+ cells. Some clones are missing from TCRdb's copy, which holds only in-frame ones; the method was immunoSEQ multiplex PCR. The sample shows about 2.1 million clones, 93% of them seen only once. The sequence was obtained from a man aged 18 to 30 in good health. Some clones in this sample may be carry-over from other donors' samples. Sequenced: naive CD8+ T cells from PBMCs.

CDR3 nucleotides: TGTGCCAGCAGTGAATGGCCCACAGATACGCAGTATTTT. Translated, it gives CASSEWPTDTQYF. The chain is built from TRBV2 and TRBJ2-3; D is ambiguous. Looked up from germline, CDR1 is SNHLY and CDR2 is FYNNEI. The CDR3 is 13 amino acids. Trimming shortened V by 2 bases and J by 2 bases, and 5 bases separated the two germline ends.